This is a list of T cell receptor beta chains from one sample in a study of blood T cell repertoires in COVID-19. Sequenced by immunoSEQ multiplex PCR; TCRdb stores in-frame clones only, minus some. The profile shows about 20,000 clones, nearly 90% of them singletons. The sequencing sample was made of peripheral blood. The receptors come from a human donor in a cohort sampled during active COVID-19. The donor label of this sample is uncertain. Each CDR3 is given with its conserved first and last residue. Fields, in order: V gene, J gene, CDR3 protein.

V: TRBV11-2
J: TRBJ1-2
CDR3: CASSPQADSGYTF

V: TRBV4-1
J: TRBJ2-1
CDR3: CASSQPGLADNNEQFF

V: TRBV27
J: TRBJ2-7
CDR3: CASSLRTSGVSEQYF

V: TRBV18
J: TRBJ1-6
CDR3: CASSPRQNSPLHF

V: TRBV11-3
J: TRBJ2-2
CDR3: CASSPRSGELFF

V: TRBV7-8
J: TRBJ2-7
CDR3: CASSPQGRESREQYF

V: TRBV9
J: TRBJ2-2
CDR3: CASSPRDRINTGELFF

V: TRBV20-1
J: TRBJ2-7
CDR3: CSASVGGYEQYF

V: TRBV11-3
J: TRBJ2-7
CDR3: CASTPGLAVVSYEQYF

V: TRBV5-1
J: TRBJ2-2
CDR3: CASSSWSGLNTGELFF

V: TRBV7-2
J: TRBJ2-1
CDR3: CASSLAYWTSGRVNEQFF

V: TRBV13
J: TRBJ2-5
CDR3: CASSVQETQYF

V: TRBV2
J: TRBJ2-7
CDR3: CASRPPTREQYF

V: TRBV7-8
J: TRBJ1-1
CDR3: CASSLKQGLEAFF

V: TRBV5-1
J: TRBJ2-3
CDR3: CASSSGNSEGTDTQYF

V: TRBV5-6
J: TRBJ1-2
CDR3: CASSSGDYGYTF

V: TRBV5-4
J: TRBJ2-1
CDR3: CASSLGLAGNFRENEQFF

V: TRBV11-2
J: TRBJ2-2
CDR3: CASSHKRTGELFF

V: TRBV28
J: TRBJ2-5
CDR3: CASSDRVKETQYF

V: TRBV19
J: TRBJ2-7
CDR3: CASSIRGGEQYF

V: TRBV7-9
J: TRBJ2-1
CDR3: CASSSRLAGGSEQFF

V: TRBV15
J: TRBJ2-1
CDR3: CATSKTSGRGSYNEQFF

V: TRBV11-2
J: TRBJ2-1
CDR3: CASSLDGRWNEQFF

V: TRBV2
J: TRBJ2-1
CDR3: CASRMVVGGNEQFF

V: TRBV4-2
J: TRBJ2-4
CDR3: CASSQDLRGIQYF

V: TRBV5-1
J: TRBJ2-5
CDR3: CASSLSGEGETQYF

V: TRBV4-2
J: TRBJ2-5
CDR3: CASSGLADEETQYF

V: TRBV24-1
J: TRBJ1-5
CDR3: CATSDPWTGEGNQPQHF

V: TRBV11-3
J: TRBJ2-3
CDR3: CASSLRRGGRSDTQYF

V: TRBV19
J: TRBJ1-4
CDR3: CASSPMIRANYDSRGKLFF

V: TRBV5-1
J: TRBJ2-1
CDR3: CASSPGDRAGNEQFF

V: TRBV5-4
J: TRBJ2-7
CDR3: CASSLQRSYEQYF

V: TRBV20-1
J: TRBJ1-5
CDR3: CSARDGGLQHF

V: TRBV5-1
J: TRBJ1-1
CDR3: CASRQTGGTEAFF